The clone carrying this TCR beta chain occurred once. The data stem from a study of blood T cell repertoires in COVID-19. Whole-study context: Sources were T cells, B-cell-depleted T cells, or PBMCs; the material itself was cDNA or gDNA.

Per the original methods: Reference gene primer amplification yielded estimated nucleated cell counts. Sequencing used immunoSEQ multiplex PCR; TCRdb keeps in-frame clones, though not all of them. D and trimming come from the DNA, and the V and J calls and clone size come from that table. The table includes about 95,000 clones, 80% to 90% detected once. Between the trimmed V and J ends, which lost 6 bases and 4 bases, there was a span of 18 bases. CDR3 length equals 16 residues. In germline, CDR1 is WSHSY, CDR2 SAAADI. Seattle patients were enrolled while actively infected and followed longitudinally.

The clonotype was recovered from a man aged 45-65 years with COVID-19, enrolled during active disease. Material for sequencing was peripheral blood. The J gene is TRBJ1-4, the V gene TRBV10-2, with a weak D call TRBD1 (6 bases). CDR3 in DNA: TGCGCCAGCAGCACGACGTCGCACAGGGTTAATGAAAAACTGTTTTTT. Translated, it gives CASSTTSHRVNEKLFF.